This is a list of T cell receptor beta chains from one sample in a study of T cells in Graves' hyperthyroidism and ophthalmopathy. From the multiplex PCR reads, TCRdb called clonotypes with MiXCR, one entry per CDR3 protein. The table shows a few hundred thousand distinct CDR3 sequences, with more than 15% occurring only once. Sequencing used blood. All receptors derive from a woman younger than 35 with Graves' ophthalmopathy. The CDR3 runs from the conserved cysteine through the conserved F or W. Fields, in order: D gene, clone size, J gene, V gene, CDR3 protein, CDR3 DNA. The D gene is left open where the match is weak. Rows may omit the clone size; those that give it use once, few, many or a size class.

NA NA TRBJ1-4 TRBV4-1 CASSRRGADEKLFF TGCGCCAGCAGCCGTCGGGGGGCGGATGAAAAACTGTTTTTT
TRBD2 many TRBJ2-1 TRBV7-2 CASSLASGNEQFF TGTGCCAGCAGCTTAGCTAGCGGGAATGAGCAGTTCTTC
NA many TRBJ1-5 TRBV12-3/TRBV12-4 CASSLEAVPQPQHF TGTGCCAGCAGTTTGGAAGCGGTCCCTCAGCCCCAGCATTTT
NA many TRBJ1-5 TRBV20-1 CSANPGWNQPQHF TGCAGTGCTAACCCTGGTTGGAATCAGCCCCAGCATTTT
TRBD2 NA TRBJ2-3 TRBV10-3 CAISESGGGGLAQYF TGTGCCATCAGTGAGTCGGGCGGGGGGGGATTGGCGCAGTATTTT
TRBD1 few TRBJ1-6 TRBV20-1 CSARKTGDSPLHF TGCAGTGCGAGAAAAACAGGGGATTCACCCCTCCACTTT
NA few TRBJ1-4 TRBV6-5 CASSYSGPTNLNEKLFF TGTGCCAGCAGTTACTCCGGACCGACTAACCTTAATGAAAAACTGTTTTTT
TRBD1 many TRBJ2-1 TRBV6-1 CASSERDSRYNEQFF TGTGCCAGCAGTGAAAGGGACAGTCGCTACAATGAGCAGTTCTTC
TRBD1 NA TRBJ2-1 TRBV20-1 CSARGPQDRGSYNEQFF TGCAGTGCTAGAGGCCCTCAGGACAGGGGATCCTACAATGAGCAGTTCTTC
NA many TRBJ2-5 TRBV30 CAWSTKETQYF TGTGCCTGGAGTACGAAAGAGACCCAGTACTTC
TRBD2 many TRBJ2-1 TRBV28 CASSFLIAGEREQFF TGTGCCAGCAGTTTTTTAATAGCGGGAGAGCGGGAGCAGTTCTTC
TRBD2 many TRBJ2-7 TRBV28 CASTRLAGGSEQYF TGTGCCAGTACGAGGCTAGCGGGGGGAAGCGAGCAGTACTTC
NA many TRBJ1-5 TRBV18 CASSSEILQPQHF TGTGCCAGCTCTTCAGAGATTCTTCAGCCCCAGCATTTT
NA NA TRBJ2-7 TRBV4-1 CASSQGGFWYEQYF TGCGCCAGCAGCCAAGGGGGTTTCTGGTACGAGCAGTACTTC
TRBD2 few TRBJ2-7 TRBV20-1 CSAYSLAESSYEQYF TGCAGTGCTTACTCTCTAGCGGAATCATCCTACGAGCAGTACTTC
NA NA TRBJ1-3 TRBV11-2 CASSRSGRIENTIYF TGTGCCAGCAGCCGGAGTGGGCGAATAGAAAACACCATATATTTT
NA NA TRBJ1-1 TRBV12-3/TRBV12-4 CASSFGAGLVTEAFF TGTGCCAGCAGTTTTGGGGCAGGGTTGGTCACTGAAGCTTTCTTT
TRBD2 few TRBJ2-5 TRBV4-1 CASSQEPSGGGRKTQYF TGCGCCAGCAGCCAAGAACCTAGCGGGGGGGGAAGAAAGACCCAGTACTTC
NA many TRBJ1-1 TRBV27 CASSFQSGTEAFF TGTGCCAGCAGCTTCCAATCGGGCACTGAAGCTTTCTTT
TRBD1 NA TRBJ1-1 TRBV18 CASSPSAQGGGTEAFF TGTGCCAGCTCCCCTAGCGCACAGGGGGGAGGCACTGAAGCTTTCTTT
NA few TRBJ2-7 TRBV27 CASQYRFYEQYF TGTGCCAGCCAGTACAGATTCTACGAGCAGTACTTC
NA many TRBJ1-1 TRBV12-3/TRBV12-4 CASSLRGFEAFF TGTGCCAGCAGTTTAAGGGGGTTTGAAGCTTTCTTT
NA many TRBJ1-2 TRBV6-5 CASRPTGAYGYTF TGTGCCAGCAGGCCGACAGGTGCTTATGGCTACACCTTC
TRBD1 NA TRBJ2-2 TRBV7-9 CASGTVNTGELFF TGTGCCAGCGGGACAGTGAACACCGGGGAGCTGTTTTTT
NA few TRBJ2-3 TRBV25-1 CASSERAGEQADTQYF TGTGCCAGCAGTGAACGTGCAGGAGAACAAGCAGATACGCAGTATTTT
TRBD2 many TRBJ2-1 TRBV6-2/TRBV6-3 CAAGLADNEQFF TGTGCCGCAGGTCTAGCGGACAATGAGCAGTTCTTC
TRBD1 few TRBJ1-1 TRBV5-1 CASSFLDRGNTEAFF TGCGCCAGCAGCTTTCTTGACAGGGGAAACACTGAAGCTTTCTTT
NA NA TRBJ2-7 TRBV13 CASSLAGAHEQYF TGTGCCAGCAGCTTAGCAGGGGCCCACGAGCAGTACTTC
NA many TRBJ2-7 TRBV28 CASSWPESSYEQYF TGTGCCAGCAGTTGGCCGGAGAGCTCCTACGAGCAGTACTTC
NA NA TRBJ1-1 TRBV18 CASSPVTRGTEAFF TGTGCCAGCTCACCAGTAACCAGGGGCACTGAAGCTTTCTTT
TRBD1 many TRBJ2-7 TRBV3-1 CASSPSGGSYEQYF TGTGCCAGCAGCCCTTCAGGGGGATCCTACGAGCAGTACTTC
NA NA TRBJ2-5 TRBV4-1 CASSQEWTAGETQYF TGCGCCAGCAGCCAAGAGTGGACGGCAGGGGAGACCCAGTACTTC
NA many TRBJ1-1 TRBV28 CASSHPLNTEAFF TGTGCCAGCAGCCACCCCTTGAACACTGAAGCTTTCTTT
NA NA TRBJ2-5 TRBV7-3 CASSFDSTGATQYF TGTGCCAGCAGCTTCGATTCCACGGGCGCGACCCAGTACTTC
NA many TRBJ1-1 TRBV7-3 CASRSSGDTEAFF TGTGCCAGCAGGTCCTCGGGGGACACTGAAGCTTTCTTT
NA many TRBJ2-7 TRBV7-9 CASSSDRNEQYF TGTGCCAGCAGCTCAGACAGAAACGAGCAGTACTTC
NA few TRBJ1-5 TRBV28 CASSLVRGISNQPQHF TGTGCCAGCAGTTTGGTCCGGGGGATTAGCAATCAGCCCCAGCATTTT
TRBD2 NA TRBJ2-1 TRBV9 CASGGDSGRTVHEQFF TGTGCCAGCGGGGGAGATAGCGGGAGAACGGTCCATGAGCAGTTCTTC
NA NA TRBJ1-2 TRBV30 CAWSAEGWGGYTF TGTGCCTGGAGTGCCGAGGGGTGGGGTGGCTACACCTTC
NA NA TRBJ2-5 TRBV9 CASSVAPISSETQYF TGTGCCAGCAGCGTAGCCCCGATCTCCTCGGAGACCCAGTACTTC